This TCR beta chain was recovered during a study of Tregs in tolerant kidney transplant recipients. This CDR3 has 14 amino acids. V lost 7 bases to trimming and J lost 2 bases, with 15 bases between them. CDR1 and CDR2 from the germline V gene are SGHAT and FQNNGV. The repertoire was sequenced with immunoSEQ multiplex PCR; TCRdb's copy has only in-frame clones and lacks some. The table for this sample gives 50,000 to 65,000 clones. In the case of this clone: The missing CDR3 end, 3 residues past where the read stops, is filled in from the germline J gene.

This clonotype was sampled from a human donor who received a combined kidney and bone marrow transplant. The rearrangement links TRBV11-2 to TRBJ2-7; D gene unclear. The sample consisted of CD4+ T cells from blood, taken before the transplant. The CDR3 sequence is CASNHNGPAYEQYF. The covered CDR3 bases are TGTGCCAGCAACCATAATGGCCCTGCCTACGAG.